This T cell receptor beta chain was identified during a study of beta chain features in type 1 diabetes (dated by TCRdb to about 2018). About the study as a whole: Patients and healthy donors did not differ in mean age, gender distribution, total cell number or subset yield. A total of roughly 110 million sorted cells were examined across all samples, and the number of cells per subset was strongly correlated with RNA yield. In the study, recently diagnosed type 1 diabetes patients and matched healthy donors were compared on the TCRB repertoires of their sorted circulating CD4+ T cell subsets. Regulatory and stem cell-like memory subsets were isolated from only 8 patients and roughly 8 healthy donors, whereas naive and central memory subsets came from all 28 donors. General findings and caveats noted by the study authors: Shorter templates might have been favored by PCR, but patient and control samples were amplified and corrected together, so both groups would have been affected equally by any skew. Because cDNA was sequenced instead of genomic DNA, highly expressing activated cells could be over-represented, though the groups showed no difference in activation or CD3 levels. At VDJ recombination sites, type 1 diabetes patients had fewer insertions and more deleted nucleotides, which implies abnormalities in thymic rearrangement. Type 1 diabetes patients showed a moderate but significant shortening of TCRB CDR3 length in all four CD4+ subsets. Because small numbers of individuals were included in the HLA sub-analyses, any influence of HLA type on TCRB rearrangement was left unresolved. Naive, central memory and regulatory TCRB repertoires appeared to be more similar among patients than among healthy donors.

The entire isolated RNA was reverse transcribed using the High Capacity cDNA Reverse Transcription Kit, and thus expressed TCRB transcripts were sequenced. Deep immunoSEQ sequencing was applied to naive, central memory and regulatory T cell samples, giving an average of roughly 3.3 million total reads per sample. After sorted cells were lysed in RLT buffer, RNA was extracted with DNase-treated RNeasy Micro or Mini kits, with the choice depending on cell number. To prevent cross-contamination, each cell subset was processed individually, whereas patient and healthy donor samples were processed jointly. Using the immunoSEQ multiplex PCR, TCRB sequences were amplified from cDNA into 87-bp fragments spanning the CDR3 region. Amplicons were sequenced on the Illumina HiSeq platform. In the original analysis: Synthetic template baselines were used to correct PCR bias computationally, reads within Hamming distance 2 were collapsed together, and singletons that could not be merged were discarded. Reads were aligned against IMGT so that V, D and J genes, CDR3 length and insertions or deletions at six rearrangement sites could be assigned. Clonotype counts were normalized to sorted cell number within each subset before computing true diversity and Gini coefficients with the tcR R package. The overlap coefficient, calculated on TCRB nucleotide sequences, was used to quantify repertoire sharing. TCRdb holds this immuneACCESS table with in-frame rearrangements only. Some clones are missing; in checked studies, unresolved V genes explain under half, and the rest has no known cause. The D gene and trimming were derived from the DNA, and the V and J assignments and clone size from that table. This sample lists over 120,000 clones; about 9.2% were detected once. Clones ranked in the top ten supply around 0.63% of the sample.

At the junction V is shortened by 3 bases and J by 4 bases; bases outside the gene matches: 6. The germline V gene sets CDR1 to SNHLY and CDR2 to FYNNEI. The CDR3, cysteine through phenylalanine, is 16 amino acids long. Here the CDR3 DNA is all that survives: 48 bases in frame from base 1. Notes on this clone: There is no known antigen for this receptor. No much larger clone exists at a distance of one base, and base qualities are not known.

A single peripheral blood draw of approximately 0.11 L on average was collected from each donor into heparinised tubes. A BD FACSAria II and a panel including CD45RO, CCR7, CD25, CD127, CD95 and CD27 were used to sort naive, central memory, regulatory and stem cell-like memory CD4+ T cells. All sorted populations exceeded 98% purity. PBMCs were isolated right away by Lymphoprep density gradient centrifugation and were stained directly, without culture. To minimize batch effects, samples were stained and sorted in pairs, one healthy donor with one patient per experiment. The receptor's source is a man aged 18 to 35 in good health. This chain is built from TRBV2 and TRBJ2-5; 12 bases in the middle match TRBD2. What was sequenced was central memory CD4+ T cells from blood. For the CDR3, the sequence is CASSDPSGGARETQYF. The DNA reads TGTGCCAGCAGTGATCCTAGCGGGGGGGCCCGAGAGACCCAGTACTTC.